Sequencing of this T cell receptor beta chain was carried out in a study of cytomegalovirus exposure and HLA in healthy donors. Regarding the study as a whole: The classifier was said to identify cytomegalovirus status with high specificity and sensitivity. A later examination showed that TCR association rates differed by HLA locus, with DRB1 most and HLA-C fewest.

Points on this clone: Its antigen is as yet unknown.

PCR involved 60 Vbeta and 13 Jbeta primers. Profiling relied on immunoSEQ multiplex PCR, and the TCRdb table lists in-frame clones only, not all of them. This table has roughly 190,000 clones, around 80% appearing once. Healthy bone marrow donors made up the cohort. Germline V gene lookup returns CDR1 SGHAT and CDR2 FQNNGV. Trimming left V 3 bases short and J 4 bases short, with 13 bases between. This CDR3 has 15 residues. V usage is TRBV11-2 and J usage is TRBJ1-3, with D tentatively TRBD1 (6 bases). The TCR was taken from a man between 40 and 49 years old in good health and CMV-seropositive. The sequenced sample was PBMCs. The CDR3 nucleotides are TGTGCCAGCAGCTTGGGACACAGGACAGGAAACACCATATATTTT. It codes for CASSLGHRTGNTIYF.